The source of this T cell receptor beta chain is a study of spatial heterogeneity in lung cancer. Study-level background: Taken at a median of about 2 years after resection, follow-up PBMC samples underwent sequencing when available.

This clonotype appeared many times. Regarding time point: blood at routine non-recurrence follow-up after resection. Whole RNA from tumor, nontumor lung or frozen PBMC was sequenced unsorted. This CDR3 has 14 residues. V gave up 6 bases and J gave up 0 bases, with 12 bases separating them. Germline CDR1 is DFQATT and CDR2 is SNEGSKA (reference sequence). All TCR cDNA molecules were individually tagged with a unique molecular identifier. TCRdb recomputed calls from the 5' RACE reads with MiXCR, one row per CDR3 protein. This table holds under 35,000 distinct CDR3 sequences, 5.4% found once. The receptor was derived from a female donor with early-stage non-small cell lung cancer. The specimen was PBMCs, collected at follow-up. The rearrangement joins TRBV20-1 to TRBJ2-1; no clear D gene. Written as DNA, the CDR3 is TGCAGTGCCGAACCAAGGAGCTCCTACAATGAGCAGTTCTTC. It yields the protein CSAEPRSSYNEQFF.